The following is a TCR beta chain sequence with its context. The target antigen is unknown. This entry is derived from a study of shared clonotypes between healthy human individuals. General study findings and limits: Generation probabilities of non-shared clonotypes were lower (relative to those shared by all four donors).

Several immunoSEQ plates held equal portions of the genomic DNA taken from each subset. Clones were sequenced by immunoSEQ multiplex PCR, and TCRdb holds only the in-frame ones, with some missing. The table shows around 2.5 million clones, with roughly 93% occurring only once. This receptor was obtained from a man between 18 and 35 years old in good health. Some clones in this sample may be carry-over from other donors' samples. What was sequenced was naive CD4+ T cells from PBMCs. The subset: CD45RA+ positively selected.

CDR3 DNA: TGTGCCACCCTAGACGCAGCGGGGGCCTACGAGCAGTACTTC. Encoded protein: CATLDAAGAYEQYF. This rearrangement joins TRBV6-1 to TRBJ2-7; 8 bases fit TRBD2. Germline CDR1 and CDR2: MNHNS and SASEGT. Trimming took 10 bases from V and 2 from J; bases not matched to a gene: 10. The CDR3 loop spans 14 amino acids.